One and the same sample provided the 25 T cell receptor beta chains below, sequenced in a study of blood T cell repertoires in COVID-19. TCRdb's table, derived via immunoSEQ multiplex PCR, lists solely in-frame clones and lacks some. Among under 100,000 clones, around 83% were seen once, and the ten largest hold over 15%. The sample was peripheral blood. The source of these receptors is a woman aged 55-69 years with acute or convalescent COVID-19.

The chain links TRBV24-1 to TRBJ2-2; 7 nucleotides agree with TRBD2. The CDR3 has 14 amino acids. Trimming cost V 6 bases and J 0 bases; bases outside gene matches: 0. CDR1 and CDR2 (germline): KGHDR, SFDVKD. CDR3 in amino acids: CATSLAANTGELFF. CDR3 sequence (DNA): TGTGCCACCAGTCTAGCGGCGAACACCGGGGAGCTGTTTTTT.

The chain uses TRBV30 and TRBJ1-1; 9 nucleotides align to TRBD1. This CDR3 spans 15 amino acids. The V gene's germline CDR1 is GTSNPN and CDR2 SVGIG (reference sequence). Trimming took 4 bases from V and 0 from J; bases not matched to a gene: 6. CDR3 coding DNA: TGTGCCTGGACGGGGGGGACAGGGTTGAACACTGAAGCTTTCTTT. This codes for CAWTGGTGLNTEAFF.

The chain carries TRBV5-1 and TRBJ1-1; D remains ambiguous. V gave up 1 base and J gave up 2 bases, with 9 bases separating them. Germline CDR1 is SGHRS and CDR2 is YFSETQ. The CDR3 spans 14 residues. This CDR3 reads CASSLTVQNTEAFF. CDR3 DNA sequence: TGCGCCAGCAGCTTGACAGTCCAAAACACTGAAGCTTTCTTT.

This chain links TRBV15 with TRBJ1-2; 11 positions agree with TRBD1. Germline trimming cut 5 bases from V and 8 bases from J; bases unmatched to any gene: 7. The CDR3 sequence is 14 residues long. The germline CDR1 and CDR2 sequences are LNHNV and YYDKDF (reference sequence). CDR3 in DNA: TGTGCCACCAGCGAGGACAGGGGGCGGATAGGCTACACCTTC. Residues: CATSEDRGRIGYTF.

This chain uses TRBV27 with TRBJ1-1; TRBD1 matches at 7 bases. V was clipped by 7 bases and J by 1 base; unmatched bases: 6. Germline CDR1 and CDR2: MNHEY and SMNVEV (reference sequence). This CDR3 contains 14 residues. The CDR3 loop reads CASTRTGSNTEAFF. The CDR3 nucleotides read TGTGCCAGCACCCGGACAGGATCGAACACTGAAGCTTTCTTT.

The chain has TRBV3-1 (or the pseudogene TRBV3-2) and TRBJ2-3; TRBD2 matches at 7 bases. This CDR3 comprises 15 residues. With 2 bases clipped from V and 5 bases from J, the junction kept 7 bases outside the gene matches. The V gene's germline CDR1 is LGHDT and CDR2 YNNKEL (reference sequence). In DNA, the CDR3 is TGTGCCAGCAGCCAACGCGGGAGAGCTGAAGATACGCAGTATTTT. Translating it yields CASSQRGRAEDTQYF.

V is TRBV7-8 and J is TRBJ2-7, with D possibly being TRBD1 (5 bases). V lost 11 bases and J 3 bases, leaving 14 bases between the germline ends. The CDR3 is 12 amino acids. CDR1 SGHVS and CDR2 FQNEAQ come from the germline V gene. The CDR3 DNA sequence: TGTGCCTCACAGACAGCTTACTACGAGCAGTACTTC. Translated: CASQTAYYEQYF.

The V gene is TRBV6-4, the J gene TRBJ2-1; TRBD2 agrees at 12 bases. The CDR3 totals 19 residues. V dropped 3 bases and J dropped 8; count of bases not matched to a gene: 17. Looked up from germline, CDR1 is MRHNA and CDR2 is SNTAGT. The chain's CDR3 is CASSDSPLAGGPRGHEQFF. Written as DNA, the CDR3 is TGTGCCAGCAGTGATTCTCCTCTAGCGGGGGGGCCTCGGGGCCATGAGCAGTTCTTC.

The V gene is TRBV4-3, the J gene TRBJ2-3; weak D call: TRBD1 (6 bases). Germline assignment: CDR1 LGHNA and CDR2 YSLEER. Between the trimmed V and J ends, which lost 3 bases and 0 bases, there was a span of 13 bases. The CDR3 is 16 residues long. The CDR3 DNA is TGCGCCAGCAGCCACAATCCCAGGGGTAGCACAGATACGCAGTATTTT. Translated, it gives CASSHNPRGSTDTQYF.

This chain uses TRBV9 with TRBJ1-6, with 8 bases aligning to TRBD1. J gave up 7 bases and V 3 bases, and 6 bases lay outside the gene matches. The CDR3 has 15 amino acids. The germline CDR1 and CDR2 sequences are SGDLS and YYNGEE. CDR3 region: CASSGTGKANSPLHF. CDR3 in DNA: TGTGCCAGCAGCGGGACAGGGAAGGCCAATTCACCCCTCCACTTT.

This clone was seen a handful of times. The J gene is TRBJ2-1, the V gene TRBV11-1; 13 positions match TRBD2. The CDR3 sequence is 16 residues long. Germline CDR1 SGHAT, CDR2 FQDESV (reference sequence). The V gene end was trimmed by 4 bases and the J gene end by 8 bases; junction bases not matched to a gene: 8. The CDR3 DNA reads TGTGCCAGCAGCTCATCCACTAGCGGGAGGGTCCATGAGCAGTTCTTC. Translating gives CASSSSTSGRVHEQFF.

The chain combines TRBV21-1 with TRBJ1-3; the D call TRBD1 from the table was never checked on the DNA. TRBV21-1 is listed as a pseudogene. This CDR3 is 13 amino acids long. The CDR3 here is CASSKGQGNTIYF. In DNA form, the CDR3 reads TGTGCCAGCAGCAAGGGACAGGGAAACACCATATATTTT.

The genes are TRBV7-2 and TRBJ1-6; D remains unclear. The CDR3 runs 17 residues. Trimming took off 1 base at V and 5 bases at J, with 15 bases between the two ends. CDR1 SGHTA and CDR2 FQGNSA come from the germline V gene. In DNA form, the CDR3 reads TGTGCCAGCAGCTTAGATGGCAGGTTAAGGAATAATTCACCCCTCCACTTT. Translated: CASSLDGRLRNNSPLHF. Full variable domain (outside the CDR3, taken from reference TRBV7-2 and TRBJ1-6): GAGVSQSPSNKVTEKGKDVELRCDPISGHTALYWYRQSLGQGLEFLIYFQGNSAPDKSGLPSDRFSAERTGGSVSTLTIQRTQQEDSAVYLCASSLDGRLRNNSPLHFGNGTRLTVT.

The chain has TRBV14 and TRBJ2-7, with 7 bases fitting TRBD2. Germline V lookup: CDR1 SGHDN, CDR2 FVKESK. The V and J ends lost 5 bases and 2 bases, in that order; junction bases with no gene match: 6. This CDR3 has 14 amino acids. In nucleotides, the CDR3 is TGTGCCAGCAGCTCGGGACTATTGACCTACGAGCAGTACTTC. It is translated as CASSSGLLTYEQYF.

This chain connects TRBV27 to TRBJ1-3; a possible D gene is TRBD1 (6 bases). From germline, CDR1 is MNHEY and CDR2 SMNVEV (reference sequence). With 3 bases removed from V and 0 bases from J, the gap between germline ends came to 27 bases. The CDR3 length is 21 residues. The CDR3 DNA is TGTGCCAGCAGTTTCCTACCCCCCCGAGGGGCAGGGGTATCCTCTGGAAACACCATATATTTT. This encodes CASSFLPPRGAGVSSGNTIYF.

Turning to this clone: The junction departs from germline at one end; a sequencing error may be responsible. The gene calls are TRBV2 and TRBJ1-5; D unclear. The germline CDR1 and CDR2 sequences are SNHLY and FYNNEI. This CDR3 has 12 residues. The CDR3, as DNA: TGTGCCAGCCGTGACTTCAATCAGCCCCAGCATTTT. It encodes CASRDFNQPQHF.

The chain is built from TRBV30 and TRBJ2-3, with TRBD1 matching 7 bases. J lost 0 bases, V lost 5 bases, and 8 bases had no gene match. This CDR3 is built from 15 residues. Germline V gene lookup returns CDR1 GTSNPN and CDR2 SVGIG (reference sequence). CDR3 coding DNA: TGTGCCTGGGCCACCGACAGGGCGAGCACAGATACGCAGTATTTT. Protein product: CAWATDRASTDTQYF.

The rearrangement links TRBV7-2 to TRBJ1-5; 7 bases fit TRBD1. V was pared by 6 bases and J by 0 bases, with 5 bases of the junction left unmatched. Germline V lookup: CDR1 SGHTA, CDR2 FQGNSA. The CDR3 loop spans 15 amino acids. In DNA, the CDR3 is TGTGCCAGCAGGGAAGGACAGGTTAGCAATCAGCCCCAGCATTTT. This codes for CASREGQVSNQPQHF.

The chain carries TRBV5-8 and TRBJ2-1, with D perhaps TRBD1 (6 bases). Trimming removed 0 bases at V and 4 bases at J, with 11 bases between. CDR3 length: 15 residues. Per germline, CDR1 SGHTS and CDR2 YDEGEE. The CDR3 coding sequence is TGTGCCAGCAGCTTGGAAGGCAGGGGTTACAATGAGCAGTTCTTC. This encodes CASSLEGRGYNEQFF. The entire variable domain, with the rest obtained from reference TRBV5-8 and TRBJ2-1, is as follows: EAGVTQSPTHLIKTRGQQATLRCSPISGHTSVYWYQQALGLGLQFLLWYDEGEERNRGNFPPRFSGRQFPNYSSELNVNALELEDSALYLCASSLEGRGYNEQFFGPGTRLTVL.

This sequence joins TRBV11-2 and TRBJ2-2, with TRBD1 matching over 8 bases. Germline trimming cut 6 bases from V and 11 bases from J; bases unmatched to any gene: 17. The CDR3 is 16 amino acids. Germline-derived CDR1 and CDR2 are SGHAT and FQNNGV. CDR3 protein: CASRHDRGRLGDELFF. The CDR3 nucleotides are TGTGCCAGCAGACACGACAGGGGACGATTAGGTGATGAGCTGTTTTTT. Filled out from reference TRBV11-2 and TRBJ2-2, the complete variable domain reads EAGVAQSPRYKIIEKRQSVAFWCNPISGHATLYWYQQILGQGPKLLIQFQNNGVVDDSQLPKDRFSAERLKGVDSTLKIQPAKLEDSAVYLCASRHDRGRLGDELFFGEGSRLTVL.

This clone was counted once. The chain combines TRBV19 with TRBJ1-1, with 7 bases lining up with TRBD1. In germline, CDR1 is LNHDA, CDR2 SQIVND (reference sequence). After removal of 5 bases from V and 6 bases from J, the junction contained 9 bases not matched to a gene. This CDR3 has 14 residues. The CDR3 sequence: CASSPIGTESEAFF. Here the CDR3 DNA reads TGTGCCAGTAGTCCTATTGGGACAGAGTCTGAAGCTTTCTTT.

The chain links TRBV4-3 to TRBJ2-7, with D perhaps TRBD1 (5 bases). The ends were cut back, 1 base at V and 4 bases at J, with 14 bases in the middle. This CDR3 is built from 15 residues. In germline, CDR1 is LGHNA, CDR2 YSLEER. The CDR3: CASSQVQVGPYEQYF. DNA of the CDR3: TGCGCCAGCAGCCAAGTACAGGTTGGACCTTACGAGCAGTACTTC.

This clone was counted once. The rearrangement joins TRBV11-3 to TRBJ2-1; weak D call: TRBD2 (6 bases). The CDR3 extends over 14 amino acids. Germline values: CDR1 SGHNT, CDR2 YENEEA. V was trimmed by 9 bases and J by 5 bases, leaving 17 bases between them. CDR3 residues: CASNAASDDNEQFF. The CDR3 nucleotides are TGTGCCAGTAACGCCGCTAGCGACGACAATGAGCAGTTCTTC.

Within the sample, this clone is medium-sized. This chain links TRBV7-9 with TRBJ1-1; weak D call: TRBD1 (5 bases). V was clipped by 7 bases and J by 3 bases, with 21 bases between them. CDR1 and CDR2 from the germline V gene are SEHNR and FQNEAQ (reference sequence). The CDR3 is 16 amino acids. CDR3: CASITPFGEGDTEAFF. CDR3 DNA: TGTGCCAGCATCACTCCCTTTGGGGAAGGGGACACTGAAGCTTTCTTT.

V usage is TRBV29-1 and J usage is TRBJ1-6; no definite D call. V was shortened by 5 bases and J by 3 bases, with 8 bases between the two germline ends. Looked up from germline, CDR1 is SQVTM and CDR2 is ANQGSEA. CDR3 length equals 13 residues. CDR3 protein: CSVLEDYNSPLHF. CDR3 DNA sequence: TGCAGCGTTCTTGAGGACTATAATTCACCCCTCCACTTT.